This is a list of T cell receptor beta chains from one sample in a study of cytomegalovirus exposure and HLA in healthy donors. Sequenced by immunoSEQ multiplex PCR; TCRdb stores in-frame clones only, minus some. The sample contains roughly 130,000 clones, approximately 79% of which appear only once. The sample comprised PBMCs. The receptors originated from a man aged 18 to 30 in good health and CMV-seropositive. Both conserved end residues are part of each CDR3. The D gene is left open where the match is weak. Clone size is stated in some rows and not others, as once, few, many or a class when expanded.

D | size | J | V | CDR3 | DNA
TRBD2 | . | TRBJ2-7 | TRBV2 | CASILTSATYEQYF | TGTGCCAGCATTTTGACTAGCGCTACCTACGAGCAGTACTTC
. | . | TRBJ2-6 | TRBV27 | CASSLSRAGANVLTF | TGTGCCAGCAGTTTATCGCGAGCTGGGGCCAACGTCCTGACTTTC
. | . | TRBJ2-7 | TRBV2 | CASLRWSGPSPNSSYEQYF | TGTGCCAGCCTGAGATGGAGCGGGCCCTCCCCGAATAGCTCCTACGAGCAGTACTTC
. | . | TRBJ2-7 | TRBV7-9 | CASSEGSSYEQYF | TGTGCCAGCAGCGAGGGAAGCTCCTACGAGCAGTACTTC
TRBD1 | . | TRBJ1-5 | TRBV4-1 | CASSQEEDRPGQGDQPQHF | TGCGCCAGCAGCCAAGAGGAAGACCGGCCGGGACAGGGCGATCAGCCCCAGCATTTT
. | . | TRBJ2-2 | TRBV10-3 | CAISASNTGELFF | TGTGCCATCAGTGCGAGCAACACCGGGGAGCTGTTTTTT
TRBD2 | . | TRBJ2-3 | TRBV13 | CASSEPPAGELTDTQYF | TGTGCCAGCAGCGAGCCCCCCGCGGGAGAGCTCACAGATACGCAGTATTTT
. | . | TRBJ2-7 | TRBV28 | CASSFRGSFSYEQYF | TGTGCCAGCAGTTTTAGGGGCAGTTTCTCCTACGAGCAGTACTTC
. | . | TRBJ1-6 | TRBV19 | CASSIGQLNSPLHF | TGTGCCAGTAGTATTGGGCAATTAAATTCACCCCTCCACTTT
TRBD2 | . | TRBJ2-1 | TRBV7-9 | CASSLALAGGYNEQFF | TGTGCCAGCAGCTTAGCTCTAGCGGGAGGGTACAATGAGCAGTTCTTC
. | few | TRBJ2-7 | TRBV15 | CATSRVAGAFYEQYF | TGTGCCACCAGCAGAGTGGCAGGGGCCTTCTACGAGCAGTACTTC
. | . | TRBJ2-2 | TRBV10-1 | CASSVVANTGELFF | TGCGCCAGCAGTGTAGTAGCGAACACCGGGGAGCTGTTTTTT
TRBD2 | . | TRBJ2-3 | TRBV4-1 | CASSRLAGGTDTQYF | TGCGCCAGCAGCCGCCTAGCGGGGGGCACAGATACGCAGTATTTT
. | . | TRBJ1-6 | TRBV29-1 | CSVTWGSNSPLHF | TGCAGCGTCACATGGGGCTCTAATTCACCCCTCCACTTT
. | . | TRBJ1-5 | TRBV6-5 | CASSLRGQAPKHF | TGTGCCAGCAGTCTCCGGGGTCAGGCCCCTAAGCATTTT
. | . | TRBJ1-6 | TRBV25-1 | CASGGLLNNSPLHF | TGTGCCAGCGGCGGACTGCTGAATAATTCACCCCTCCACTTT
TRBD2 | . | TRBJ2-1 | TRBV13 | CASSLGQPSGSRGSYNEQFF | TGTGCCAGCAGCTTAGGCCAGCCTAGCGGGAGTCGAGGGTCCTACAATGAGCAGTTCTTC
. | few | TRBJ1-2 | TRBV7-9 | CASSSAAIQLLGGYTF | TGTGCCAGCAGCTCGGCGGCAATCCAGCTCCTCGGTGGCTACACCTTC
TRBD1 | . | TRBJ2-5 | TRBV7-3 | CASSLSPTGGIETQYF | TGTGCCAGCAGCTTAAGCCCCACAGGGGGCATAGAGACCCAGTACTTC
TRBD2 | . | TRBJ2-7 | TRBV7-8 | CASSLVAAGADEQYF | TGTGCCAGCAGCTTAGTAGCAGCGGGAGCAGACGAGCAGTACTTC
TRBD2 | . | TRBJ2-3 | TRBV18 | CASSPPSLAGVGDTQYF | TGTGCCAGCTCACCACCAAGCCTAGCGGGAGTGGGAGATACGCAGTATTTT
. | . | TRBJ2-3 | TRBV7-2 | CATRGDTDTQYF | TGTGCCACCCGCGGGGACACAGATACGCAGTATTTT
TRBD1 | . | TRBJ1-3 | TRBV20-1 | CSAGETGGEDF | TGCAGTGCTGGGGAAACAGGGGGCGAGGATTTT
TRBD1 | . | TRBJ2-5 | TRBV5-1 | CASSLGDRVGQGTQYF | TGCGCCAGCAGCTTGGGCGACAGGGTAGGACAAGGGACCCAGTACTTC
. | . | TRBJ2-2 | TRBV7-2 | CASTLRGTNTGELFF | TGTGCCAGCACCCTCAGAGGGACGAACACCGGGGAGCTGTTTTTT
. | few | TRBJ2-7 | TRBV28 | CASSKGLNYEQYF | TGTGCCAGCAGCAAAGGACTGAACTACGAGCAGTACTTC
. | few | TRBJ2-2 | TRBV7-6 | CASSLRSGWTGELFF | TGTGCCAGCAGCTTAAGGTCAGGGTGGACCGGGGAGCTGTTTTTT
. | . | TRBJ2-1 | TRBV10-3 | CAISPSKGSGDHNEQFF | TGTGCCATCAGTCCTTCGAAGGGGTCAGGGGACCACAATGAGCAGTTCTTC
TRBD2 | . | TRBJ2-1 | TRBV4-3 | CASSQVISGGNEQFF | TGCGCCAGCAGCCAAGTAATTTCGGGGGGCAATGAGCAGTTCTTC
. | . | TRBJ2-7 | TRBV11-2 | CASSLGRGRRDEQYF | TGTGCCAGCAGCCTGGGCCGGGGGAGAAGGGACGAGCAGTACTTC
. | . | TRBJ1-5 | TRBV5-6 | CASSLGGLRPQHF | TGTGCCAGCAGCTTGGGGGGGCTTCGGCCCCAGCATTTT
TRBD2 | . | TRBJ2-1 | TRBV5-5 | CASSWGAGGNYNEQFF | TGTGCCAGCAGCTGGGGAGCGGGGGGGAACTACAATGAGCAGTTCTTC
. | . | TRBJ2-7 | TRBV4-2 | CASSQGAGSSYEQYF | TGTGCCAGCAGCCAAGGGGCGGGCAGCTCCTACGAGCAGTACTTC
TRBD1 | . | TRBJ1-2 | TRBV6-6 | CASSYGQGGYTF | TGTGCCAGCAGTTACGGACAGGGTGGCTACACCTTC
TRBD1 | . | TRBJ1-2 | TRBV29-1 | CSVESRDSDYGYTF | TGCAGCGTTGAATCACGGGACAGTGACTATGGCTACACCTTC
TRBD1 | . | TRBJ2-1 | TRBV28 | CASKGAGYNEQFF | TGTGCCAGCAAGGGGGCCGGCTACAATGAGCAGTTCTTC